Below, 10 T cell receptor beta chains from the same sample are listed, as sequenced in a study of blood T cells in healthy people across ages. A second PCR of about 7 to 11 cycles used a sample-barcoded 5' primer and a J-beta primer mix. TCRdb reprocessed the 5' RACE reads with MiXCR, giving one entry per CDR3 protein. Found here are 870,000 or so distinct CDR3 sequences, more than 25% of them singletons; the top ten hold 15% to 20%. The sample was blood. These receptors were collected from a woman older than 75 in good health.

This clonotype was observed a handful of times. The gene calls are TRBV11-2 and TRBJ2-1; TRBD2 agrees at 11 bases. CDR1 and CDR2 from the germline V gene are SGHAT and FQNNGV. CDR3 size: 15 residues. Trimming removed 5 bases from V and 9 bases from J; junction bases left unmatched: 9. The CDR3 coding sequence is TGTGCCAGCAGCGGTGGACTAGCGGGTGGAGCTGAGCAGTTCTTC. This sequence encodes CASSGGLAGGAEQFF.

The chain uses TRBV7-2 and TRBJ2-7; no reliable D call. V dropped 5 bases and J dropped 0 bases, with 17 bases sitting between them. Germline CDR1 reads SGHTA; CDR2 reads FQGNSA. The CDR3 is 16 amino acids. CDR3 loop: CASSPWTDFFSYEQYF. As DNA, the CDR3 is TGTGCCAGCAGCCCATGGACCGACTTTTTCTCCTACGAGCAGTACTTC.

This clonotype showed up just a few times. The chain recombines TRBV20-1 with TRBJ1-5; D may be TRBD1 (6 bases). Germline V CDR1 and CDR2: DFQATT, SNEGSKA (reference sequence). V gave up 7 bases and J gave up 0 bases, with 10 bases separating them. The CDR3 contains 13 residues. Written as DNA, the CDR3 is TGCAGTGTCCAGACAGGTAGCAATCAGCCCCAGCATTTT. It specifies CSVQTGSNQPQHF.

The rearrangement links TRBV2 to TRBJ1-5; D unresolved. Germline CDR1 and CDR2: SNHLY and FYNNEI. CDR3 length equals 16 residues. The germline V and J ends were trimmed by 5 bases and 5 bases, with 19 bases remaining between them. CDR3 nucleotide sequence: TGTGCCAGCAGTCCTACACTCCAAACCCCTTATCAGCCCCAGCATTTT. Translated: CASSPTLQTPYQPQHF.

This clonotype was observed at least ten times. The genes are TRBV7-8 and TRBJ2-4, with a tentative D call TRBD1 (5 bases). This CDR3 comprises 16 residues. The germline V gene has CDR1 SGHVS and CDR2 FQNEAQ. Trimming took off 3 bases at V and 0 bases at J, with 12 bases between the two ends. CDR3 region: CASSFDSSQAKNIQYF. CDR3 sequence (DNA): TGTGCCAGCAGCTTCGACAGCAGCCAAGCCAAAAACATTCAGTACTTC.

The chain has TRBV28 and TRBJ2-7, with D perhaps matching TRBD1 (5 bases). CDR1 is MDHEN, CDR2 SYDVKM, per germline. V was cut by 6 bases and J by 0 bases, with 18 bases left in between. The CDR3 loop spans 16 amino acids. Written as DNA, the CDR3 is TGTGCCAGCAGAAAAGGGGCGGCAGTTCTCTCCTACGAGCAGTACTTC. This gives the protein CASRKGAAVLSYEQYF.

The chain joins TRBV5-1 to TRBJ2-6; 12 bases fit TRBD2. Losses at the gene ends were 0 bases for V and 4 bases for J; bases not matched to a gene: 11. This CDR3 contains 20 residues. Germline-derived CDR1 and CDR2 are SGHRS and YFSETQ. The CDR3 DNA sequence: TGCGCCAGCAGCTTGGGTCCTAGCGGGGGGGCCCTGGTGGGGGCCAACGTCCTGACTTTC. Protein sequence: CASSLGPSGGALVGANVLTF.

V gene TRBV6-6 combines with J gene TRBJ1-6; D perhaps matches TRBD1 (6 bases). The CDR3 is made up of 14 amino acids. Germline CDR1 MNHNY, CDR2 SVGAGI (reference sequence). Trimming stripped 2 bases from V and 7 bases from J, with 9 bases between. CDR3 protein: CASSYEGENSPLHF. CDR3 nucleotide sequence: TGTGCCAGCAGTTACGAGGGGGAAAATTCACCCCTCCACTTT.

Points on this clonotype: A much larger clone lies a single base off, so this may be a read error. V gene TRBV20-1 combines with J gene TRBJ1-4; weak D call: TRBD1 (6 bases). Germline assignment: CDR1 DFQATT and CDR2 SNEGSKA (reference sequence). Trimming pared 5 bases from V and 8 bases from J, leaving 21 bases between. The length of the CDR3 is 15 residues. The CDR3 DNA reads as TGCAGTGCTCCTAACAAGGGGACATATCGGGAAAAACTGTTTTTT. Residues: CSAPNKGTYREKLFF.

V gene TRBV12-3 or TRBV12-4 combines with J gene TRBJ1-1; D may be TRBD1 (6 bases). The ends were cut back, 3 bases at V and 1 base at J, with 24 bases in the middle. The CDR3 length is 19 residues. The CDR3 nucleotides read TGTGCCAGCAGTTTGGGGCGTTTTGGGGGCGGGAAAGAGAACACTGAAGCTTTCTTT. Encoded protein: CASSLGRFGGGKENTEAFF.